This entry concerns a single T cell receptor (beta chain). The study ran its PCR with 60 Vbeta and 13 Jbeta primers. Measured with immunoSEQ multiplex PCR; TCRdb has only the in-frame clones, and not every one. The repertoire has under 200,000 clones, around 62% of them found once; the top ten carry roughly 2.9%. The source of the sample is a study of cytomegalovirus exposure and HLA in healthy donors. V lost 4 bases to trimming and J lost 1 base, with 12 bases between them. This CDR3 is built from 14 residues. CDR1 is SGHRS and CDR2 is YFSETQ in the germline V gene. The sample comprised PBMCs. The source of this sequence is a man aged 35-49 years in good health and CMV-seronegative. This sequence joins TRBV5-1 and TRBJ2-7; D unresolved. CDR3 residues: CASSPRGRSYEQYF. The CDR3 nucleotides read TGCGCCAGCAGCCCTCGAGGTCGATCCTACGAGCAGTACTTC. Looking up the rest from reference TRBV5-1 and TRBJ2-7 gives the full variable domain: KAGVTQTPRYLIKTRGQQVTLSCSPISGHRSVSWYQQTPGQGLQFLFEYFSETQRNKGNFPGRFSGRQFSNSRSEMNVSTLELGDSALYLCASSPRGRSYEQYFGPGTRLTVT.